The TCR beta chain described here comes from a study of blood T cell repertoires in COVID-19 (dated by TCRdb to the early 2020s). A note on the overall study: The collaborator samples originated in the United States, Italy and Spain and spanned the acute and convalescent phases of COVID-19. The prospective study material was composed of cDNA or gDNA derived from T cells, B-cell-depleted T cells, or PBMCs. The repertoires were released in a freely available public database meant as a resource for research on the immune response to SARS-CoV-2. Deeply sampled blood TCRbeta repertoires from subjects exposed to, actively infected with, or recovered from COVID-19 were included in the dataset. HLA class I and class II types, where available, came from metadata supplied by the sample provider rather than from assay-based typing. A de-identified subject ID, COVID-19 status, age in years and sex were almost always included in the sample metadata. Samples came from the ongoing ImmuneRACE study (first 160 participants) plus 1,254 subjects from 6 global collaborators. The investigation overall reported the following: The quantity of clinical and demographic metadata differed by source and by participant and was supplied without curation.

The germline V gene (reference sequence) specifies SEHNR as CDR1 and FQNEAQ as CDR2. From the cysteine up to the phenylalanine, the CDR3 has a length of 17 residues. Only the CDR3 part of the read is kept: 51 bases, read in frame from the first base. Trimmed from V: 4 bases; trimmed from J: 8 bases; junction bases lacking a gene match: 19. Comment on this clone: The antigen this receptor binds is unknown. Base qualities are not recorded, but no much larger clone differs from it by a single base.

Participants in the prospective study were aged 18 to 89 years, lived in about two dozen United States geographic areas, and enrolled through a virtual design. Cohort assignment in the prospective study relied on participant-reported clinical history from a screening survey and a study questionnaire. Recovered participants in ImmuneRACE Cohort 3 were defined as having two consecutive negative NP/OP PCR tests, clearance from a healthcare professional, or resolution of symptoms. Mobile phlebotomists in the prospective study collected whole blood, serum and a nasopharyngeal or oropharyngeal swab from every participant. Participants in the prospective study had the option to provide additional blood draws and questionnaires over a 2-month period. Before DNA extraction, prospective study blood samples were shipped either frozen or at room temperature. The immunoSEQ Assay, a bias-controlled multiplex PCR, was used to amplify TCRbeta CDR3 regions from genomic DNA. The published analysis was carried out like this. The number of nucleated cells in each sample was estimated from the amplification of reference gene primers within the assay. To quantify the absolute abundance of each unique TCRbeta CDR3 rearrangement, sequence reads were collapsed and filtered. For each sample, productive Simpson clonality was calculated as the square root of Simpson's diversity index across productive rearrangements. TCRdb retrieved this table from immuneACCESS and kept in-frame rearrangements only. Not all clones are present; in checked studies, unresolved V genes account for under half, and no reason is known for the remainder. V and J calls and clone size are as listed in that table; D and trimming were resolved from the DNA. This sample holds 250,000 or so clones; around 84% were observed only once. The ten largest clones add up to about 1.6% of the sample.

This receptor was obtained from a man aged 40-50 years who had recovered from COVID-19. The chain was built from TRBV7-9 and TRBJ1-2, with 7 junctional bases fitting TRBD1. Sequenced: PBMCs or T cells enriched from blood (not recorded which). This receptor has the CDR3 CASSSPSRDRTNWGYTF. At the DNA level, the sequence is TGTGCCAGCAGCTCACCGTCGAGGGACAGAACCAACTGGGGCTACACCTTC.